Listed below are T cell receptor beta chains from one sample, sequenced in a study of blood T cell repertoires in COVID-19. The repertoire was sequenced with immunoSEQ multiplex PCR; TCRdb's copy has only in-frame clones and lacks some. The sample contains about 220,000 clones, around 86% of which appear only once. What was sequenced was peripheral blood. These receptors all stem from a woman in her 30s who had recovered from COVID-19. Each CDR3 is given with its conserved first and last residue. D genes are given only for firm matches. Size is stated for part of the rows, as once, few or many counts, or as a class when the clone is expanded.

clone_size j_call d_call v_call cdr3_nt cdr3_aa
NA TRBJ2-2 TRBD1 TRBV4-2 TGTGCCAGCAGCCATCTCGTATCGGGGGGACAGGGCGACACCGGGGAGCTGTTTTTT CASSHLVSGGQGDTGELFF
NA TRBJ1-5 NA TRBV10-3 TGTGCCATCAGTGAGTCCCCGACAGTTACGAATCAGCCCCAGCATTTT CAISESPTVTNQPQHF
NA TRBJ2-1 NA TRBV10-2 TGCGCCAGCAGTGGGTCCGGGGGGCCGCTGAACTACAATGAGCAGTTCTTC CASSGSGGPLNYNEQFF
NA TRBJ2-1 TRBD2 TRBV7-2 TGTGCCAGCAGCGGGACTAGCGGGGGACACTCCTACAATGAGCAGTTCTTC CASSGTSGGHSYNEQFF
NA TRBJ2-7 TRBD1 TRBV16 TGTGCCAGCAGCCTCTCGACAGGGGAATCCTACGAGCAGTACTTC CASSLSTGESYEQYF
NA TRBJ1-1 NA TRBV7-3 TGTGCCAGCAGCTTAATTCTGGCGGCGAATTTGCCACTCCTACTCATGAACACTGAAGCTTTCTTT CASSLILAANLPLLLMNTEAFF
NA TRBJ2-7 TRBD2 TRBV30 TGTGCCTGGAGTGTACTTAGCGGGGGCCAATCCTACGAGCAGTACTTC CAWSVLSGGQSYEQYF
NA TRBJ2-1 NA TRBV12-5 TGTGCTAGTGGTTTGGCTAGTACAAAACTTGAGCAGTTCTTC CASGLASTKLEQFF
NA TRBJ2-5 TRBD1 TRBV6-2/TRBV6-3 TGTGCCAGCAGCTCCATCGGGACAGGGGGAGAGACCCAGTACTTC CASSSIGTGGETQYF
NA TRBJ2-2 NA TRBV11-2 TGTGCCAGCTCAATCACCGGGGAGCTGTTTTTT CASSITGELFF
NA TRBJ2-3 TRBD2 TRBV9 TGTGCCAGCCAAAAGAGCGGGGTTTTTTCAGATACGCAGTATTTT CASQKSGVFSDTQYF
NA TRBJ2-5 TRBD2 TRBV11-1 TGTGCCAGCAGCTTAGGGTTAGCGGGGGGACAAGAGACCCAGTACTTC CASSLGLAGGQETQYF
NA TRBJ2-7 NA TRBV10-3 TGTGCCATCAGTGACCCGTCACAGGGAGCCTACGAGCAGTACTTC CAISDPSQGAYEQYF
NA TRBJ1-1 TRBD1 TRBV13 TGTGCCAGCAGCGAATGGGACAGGCCCACTGAAGCTTTCTTT CASSEWDRPTEAFF
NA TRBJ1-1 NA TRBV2 TGTGCCAGCAGTGAATATGGGAGCCTCTCCGAAGCTTTCTTT CASSEYGSLSEAFF
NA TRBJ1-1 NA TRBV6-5 TGTGCCAGCAGTTCCAGGGGTGTCGGGAACACTGAAGCTTTCTTT CASSSRGVGNTEAFF
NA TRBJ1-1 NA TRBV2 TGTGCCAGCAGTGAAACGGGAGGGACTACTGAAGCTTTCTTT CASSETGGTTEAFF
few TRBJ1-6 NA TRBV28 TGTGCCAGCTTGGGTCTGAGGGATCAGTCCTATTCACCCCTCCACTTT CASLGLRDQSYSPLHF
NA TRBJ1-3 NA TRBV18 TGTGCCAGCTCACCGTCTAGCTCTGGAAACACCATATATTTT CASSPSSSGNTIYF
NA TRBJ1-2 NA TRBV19 TGTGCCAGTAGTATGGACAGCCCAACGGGCTACACCTTC CASSMDSPTGYTF
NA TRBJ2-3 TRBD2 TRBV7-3 TGTGCCAGCAGCTTAACTAGCGGGGGGGCCGCAGATACGCAGTATTTT CASSLTSGGAADTQYF
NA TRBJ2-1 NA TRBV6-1 TGTGCCAGCAGTGAATTGCCCAACAGGGGGGGGAAGAATGAGCAGTTCTTC CASSELPNRGGKNEQFF
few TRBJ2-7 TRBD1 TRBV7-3 TGTGCCAGCAGCCCTGGACAGGGGCTCTACGAGCAGTACTTC CASSPGQGLYEQYF
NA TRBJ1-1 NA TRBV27 TGTGCCAGCAGCCTTATGTCGGGTGGGACTGAAGCTTTCTTT CASSLMSGGTEAFF
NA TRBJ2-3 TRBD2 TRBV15 TGTGCCACCAGCAGCCCCCCGGGGGGGCCAGATACGCAGTATTTT CATSSPPGGPDTQYF
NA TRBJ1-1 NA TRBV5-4 TGTGCCAGCGGCGTGGGGGGGGATGGAACTGAAGCTTTCTTT CASGVGGDGTEAFF
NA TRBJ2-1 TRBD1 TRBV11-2 TGTGCCAGCAGCCGAACCGTCCGGACAGGGACGTACAATGAGCAGTTCTTC CASSRTVRTGTYNEQFF
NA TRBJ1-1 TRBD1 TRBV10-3 TGTGCCATCAGTGAGCCCGGGGACAGGGGATCGAACACTGAAGCTTTCTTT CAISEPGDRGSNTEAFF
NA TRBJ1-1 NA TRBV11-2 TGTGCCAGCAGCTTAGCATTAGTGAAGATCACTGAAGCTTTCTTT CASSLALVKITEAFF
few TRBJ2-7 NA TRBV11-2 TGTGCCAGCAGCTTGACTAGCGAGCAGTACTTC CASSLTSEQYF